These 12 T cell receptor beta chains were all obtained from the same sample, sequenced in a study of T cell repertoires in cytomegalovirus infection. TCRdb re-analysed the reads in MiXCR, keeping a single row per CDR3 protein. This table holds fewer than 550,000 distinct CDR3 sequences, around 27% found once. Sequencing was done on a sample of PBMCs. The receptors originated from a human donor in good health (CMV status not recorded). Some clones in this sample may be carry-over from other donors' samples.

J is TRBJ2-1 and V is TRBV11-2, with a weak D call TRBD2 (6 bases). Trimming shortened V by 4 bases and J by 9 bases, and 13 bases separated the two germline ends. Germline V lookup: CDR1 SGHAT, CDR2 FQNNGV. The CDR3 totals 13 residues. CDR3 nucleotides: TGTGCCAGCAGCTCACGCCTGGAGGGTGAGCAGTTCTTC. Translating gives CASSSRLEGEQFF.

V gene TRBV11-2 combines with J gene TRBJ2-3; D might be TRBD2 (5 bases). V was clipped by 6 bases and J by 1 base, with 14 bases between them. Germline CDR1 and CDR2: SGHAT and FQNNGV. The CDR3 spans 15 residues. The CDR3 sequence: CASSLRVSGTDTQYF. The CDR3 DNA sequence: TGTGCCAGCAGTCTTAGAGTTAGCGGCACAGATACGCAGTATTTT. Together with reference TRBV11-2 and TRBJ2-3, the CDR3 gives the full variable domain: EAGVAQSPRYKIIEKRQSVAFWCNPISGHATLYWYQQILGQGPKLLIQFQNNGVVDDSQLPKDRFSAERLKGVDSTLKIQPAKLEDSAVYLCASSLRVSGTDTQYFGPGTRLTVL.

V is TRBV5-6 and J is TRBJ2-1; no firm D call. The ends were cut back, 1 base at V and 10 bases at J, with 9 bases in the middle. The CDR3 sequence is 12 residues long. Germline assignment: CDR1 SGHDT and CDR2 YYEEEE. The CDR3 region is CASSLRPSEQFF. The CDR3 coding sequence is TGTGCCAGCAGCTTGAGGCCCAGCGAGCAGTTCTTC.

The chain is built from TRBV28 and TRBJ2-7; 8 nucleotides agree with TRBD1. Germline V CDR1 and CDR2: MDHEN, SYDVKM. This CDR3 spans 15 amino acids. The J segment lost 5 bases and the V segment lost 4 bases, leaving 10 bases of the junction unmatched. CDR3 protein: CASSSYGTGTHEQYF. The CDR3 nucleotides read TGTGCCAGCAGTTCCTACGGGACAGGTACCCACGAGCAGTACTTC.

CDR3 nucleotides: TGTGCCAGCAGTTCCCTGACGGGCCCCAATCAGCCCCAGCATTTT. Its translation is CASSSLTGPNQPQHF. The chain joins TRBV27 to TRBJ1-5; D is undetermined. The CDR3 has 15 amino acids. Germline assignment: CDR1 MNHEY and CDR2 SMNVEV (reference sequence). V lost 4 bases and J 3 bases, leaving 13 bases between the germline ends.

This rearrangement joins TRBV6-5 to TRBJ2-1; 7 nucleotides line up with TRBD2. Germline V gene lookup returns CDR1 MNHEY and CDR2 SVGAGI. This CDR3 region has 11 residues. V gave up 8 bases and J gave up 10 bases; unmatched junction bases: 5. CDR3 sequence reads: CASRLSGEQFF. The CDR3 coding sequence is TGTGCCAGCCGCCTTAGCGGGGAGCAGTTCTTC.

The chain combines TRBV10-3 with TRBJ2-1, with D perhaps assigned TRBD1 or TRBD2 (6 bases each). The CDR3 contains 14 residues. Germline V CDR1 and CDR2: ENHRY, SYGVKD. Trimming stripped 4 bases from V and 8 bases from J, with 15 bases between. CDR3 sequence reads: CAISGYTGGYEQFF. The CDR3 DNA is TGTGCCATCAGTGGCTATACCGGGGGCTATGAGCAGTTCTTC.

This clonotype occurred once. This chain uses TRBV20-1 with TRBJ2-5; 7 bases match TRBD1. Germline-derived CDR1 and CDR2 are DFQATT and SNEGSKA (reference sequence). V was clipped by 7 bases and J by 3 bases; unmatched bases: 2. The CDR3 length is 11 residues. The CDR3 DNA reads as TGCAGTGGGGGGACAGAAGAGACCCAGTACTTC. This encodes CSGGTEETQYF.

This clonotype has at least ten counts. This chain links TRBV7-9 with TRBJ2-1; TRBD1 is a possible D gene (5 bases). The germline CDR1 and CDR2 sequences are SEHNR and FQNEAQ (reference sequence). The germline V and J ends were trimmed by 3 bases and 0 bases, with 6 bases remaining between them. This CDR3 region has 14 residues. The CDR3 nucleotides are TGTGCCAGCAGCTTCGACAGCTCCTACAATGAGCAGTTCTTC. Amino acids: CASSFDSSYNEQFF.

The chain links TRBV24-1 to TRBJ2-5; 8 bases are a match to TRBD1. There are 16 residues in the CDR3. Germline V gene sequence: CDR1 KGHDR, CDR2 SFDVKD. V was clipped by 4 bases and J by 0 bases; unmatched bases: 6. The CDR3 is CATSDPQGEYQETQYF. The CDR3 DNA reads TGTGCCACCAGTGACCCACAGGGGGAGTACCAAGAGACCCAGTACTTC.

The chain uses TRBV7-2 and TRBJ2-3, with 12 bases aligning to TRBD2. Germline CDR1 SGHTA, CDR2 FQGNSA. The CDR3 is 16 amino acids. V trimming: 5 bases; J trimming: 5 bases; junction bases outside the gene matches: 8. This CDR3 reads CASSPRLAGAGDTQYF. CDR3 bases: TGTGCCAGCAGCCCCCGACTAGCGGGAGCGGGAGATACGCAGTATTTT. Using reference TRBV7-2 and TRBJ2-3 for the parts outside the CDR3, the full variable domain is GAGVSQSPSNKVTEKGKDVELRCDPISGHTALYWYRQSLGQGLEFLIYFQGNSAPDKSGLPSDRFSAERTGGSVSTLTIQRTQQEDSAVYLCASSPRLAGAGDTQYFGPGTRLTVL.

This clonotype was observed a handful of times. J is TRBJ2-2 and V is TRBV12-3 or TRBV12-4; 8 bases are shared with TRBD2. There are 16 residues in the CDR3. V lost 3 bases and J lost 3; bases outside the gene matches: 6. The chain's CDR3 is CASSFRTGGDTGELFF. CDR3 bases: TGTGCCAGCAGTTTCCGAACGGGAGGGGACACCGGGGAGCTGTTTTTT.